This T cell receptor beta chain was observed in a study of blood T cell repertoires in COVID-19. The wider study: COVID-19 samples, acute and convalescent, were from the United States, Italy and Spain.

As handled by the study authors: By means of reference gene primer amplification, nucleated cell counts were estimated. The assay was immunoSEQ multiplex PCR, and TCRdb's table has in-frame clones only and misses some. Clone size and the V and J calls come from that table; the DNA yielded D and trimming. This sample has about 210,000 clones; about 82% occur once, and the top ten carry approximately 0.97%. This CDR3 is 13 amino acids long. As regards this clone: Its ends do not fully match the called genes, so a read error is possible.

The source material was peripheral blood. The receptor comes from a man aged 55 to 69 with COVID-19, enrolled during active disease. The chain has TRBV12-3 or TRBV12-4 and TRBJ1-2; D not certain. This chain's CDR3 is CASSLGRNYGYTF. The CDR3 DNA follows: TGTGCCAGCAGCTTAGGCAGGAACTATGGCTACACCTTC.